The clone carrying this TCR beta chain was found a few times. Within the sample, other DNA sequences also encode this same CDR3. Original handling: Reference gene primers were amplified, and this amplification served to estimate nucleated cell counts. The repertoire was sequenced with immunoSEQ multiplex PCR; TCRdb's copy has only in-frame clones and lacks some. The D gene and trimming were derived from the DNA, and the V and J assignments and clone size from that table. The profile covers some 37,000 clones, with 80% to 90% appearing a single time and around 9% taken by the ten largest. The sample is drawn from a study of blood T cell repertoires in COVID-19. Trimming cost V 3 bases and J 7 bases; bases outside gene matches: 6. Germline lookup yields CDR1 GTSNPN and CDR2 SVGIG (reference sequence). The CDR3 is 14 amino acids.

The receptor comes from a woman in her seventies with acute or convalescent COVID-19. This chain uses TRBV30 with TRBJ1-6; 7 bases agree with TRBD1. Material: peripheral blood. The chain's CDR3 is CAWSLGQPNSPLHF. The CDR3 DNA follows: TGTGCCTGGAGCCTGGGACAGCCGAATTCACCCCTCCACTTT.